This T cell receptor beta chain was sequenced during a study of T cells in Graves' hyperthyroidism and ophthalmopathy. Study-level background: The authors collected peripheral blood at initial diagnosis, before any treatment. Broader study findings: Ophthalmopathy, which appeared later, was predicted by the model a median roughly 6.6 months before onset.

This clonotype was observed many times. Its matching antigen is unknown. V lost 3 bases and J lost 5, with 4 bases in between. Germline V gene lookup returns CDR1 MNHEY and CDR2 SVGAGI. This CDR3 has 11 residues. Amplification targeted TCR beta CDR3 regions from RNA transcripts. In the first-round RT-PCR of the TCR CDR3, the HTBI primer set was used. MiXCR, run by TCRdb on the multiplex PCR reads, gives a single entry per CDR3 protein. The sample includes about 600,000 distinct CDR3 sequences, 13% to 15% seen only once; the top ten take around 12%. What was sequenced was blood. This clonotype originated in a woman between 45 and 60 years old with Graves' ophthalmopathy. The rearrangement links TRBV6-5 to TRBJ2-5; D is uncertain. As DNA, the CDR3 is TGTGCCAGCAGTTATGTGGAGACCCAGTACTTC. It encodes CASSYVETQYF.